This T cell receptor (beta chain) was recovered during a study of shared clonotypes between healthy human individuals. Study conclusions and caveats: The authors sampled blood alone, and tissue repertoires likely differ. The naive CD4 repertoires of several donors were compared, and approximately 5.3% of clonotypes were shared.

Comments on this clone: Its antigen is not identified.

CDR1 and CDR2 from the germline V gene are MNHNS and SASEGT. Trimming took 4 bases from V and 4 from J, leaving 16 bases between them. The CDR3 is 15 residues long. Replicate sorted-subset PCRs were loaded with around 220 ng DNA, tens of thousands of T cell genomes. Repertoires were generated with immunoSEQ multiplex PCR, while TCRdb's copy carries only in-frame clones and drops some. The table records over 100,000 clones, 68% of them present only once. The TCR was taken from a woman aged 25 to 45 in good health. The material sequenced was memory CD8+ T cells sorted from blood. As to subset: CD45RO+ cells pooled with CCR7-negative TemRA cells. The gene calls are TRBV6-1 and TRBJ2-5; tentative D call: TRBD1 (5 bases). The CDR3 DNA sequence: TGTGCCAGCAGTGCTTCCAGGGAAGATCTAGAGACCCAGTACTTC. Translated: CASSASREDLETQYF.